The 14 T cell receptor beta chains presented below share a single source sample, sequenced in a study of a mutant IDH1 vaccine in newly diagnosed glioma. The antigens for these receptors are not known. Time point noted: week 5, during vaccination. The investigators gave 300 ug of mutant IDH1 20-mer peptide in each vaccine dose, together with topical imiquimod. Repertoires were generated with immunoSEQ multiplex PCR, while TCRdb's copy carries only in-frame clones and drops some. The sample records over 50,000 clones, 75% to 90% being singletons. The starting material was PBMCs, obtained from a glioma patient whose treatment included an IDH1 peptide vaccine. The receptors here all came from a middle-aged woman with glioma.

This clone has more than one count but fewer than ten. The DNA for the CDR3 is TGTGCTAGTGGCCCGGGTGGCGGCAAAGCTTTCTTT. This gives the protein CASGPGGGKAFF. The chain couples TRBV12-5 to TRBJ1-1; D is undetermined. Per the germline V gene, CDR1 is LGHNT and CDR2 is FRNRAP. CDR3 length equals 12 residues. V dropped 6 bases and J dropped 9 bases, with 14 bases sitting between them.

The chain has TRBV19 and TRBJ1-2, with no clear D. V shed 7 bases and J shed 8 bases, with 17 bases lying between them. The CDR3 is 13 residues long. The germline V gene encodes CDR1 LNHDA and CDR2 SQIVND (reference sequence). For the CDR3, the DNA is TGTGCCAGTACGCTAGACCCCGTGAGCGGCTACACCTTC. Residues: CASTLDPVSGYTF.

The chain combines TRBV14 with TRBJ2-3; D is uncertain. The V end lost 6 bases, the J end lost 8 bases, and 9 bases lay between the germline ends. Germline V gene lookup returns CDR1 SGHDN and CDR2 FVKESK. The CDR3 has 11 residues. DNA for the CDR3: TGTGCCAGCAGTTGGATGGGTACGCAGTATTTT. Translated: CASSWMGTQYF.

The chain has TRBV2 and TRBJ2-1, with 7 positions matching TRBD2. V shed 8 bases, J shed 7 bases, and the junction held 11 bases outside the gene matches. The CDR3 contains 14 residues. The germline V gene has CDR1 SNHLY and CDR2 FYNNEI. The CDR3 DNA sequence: TGTGCCAGCGGGGACTACATGGGCGGTAATGAGCAGTTCTTC. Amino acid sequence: CASGDYMGGNEQFF. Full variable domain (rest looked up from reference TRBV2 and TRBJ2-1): EPEVTQTPSHQVTQMGQEVILRCVPISNHLYFYWYRQILGQKVEFLVSFYNNEISEKSEIFDDQFSVERPDGSNFTLKIRSTKLEDSAMYFCASGDYMGGNEQFFGPGTRLTVL.

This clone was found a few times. CDR3 DNA: TGTGCCAGCTCAGCATCGACAGGGTTGACTGAAGCTTTCTTT. Encoded protein: CASSASTGLTEAFF. The chain joins TRBV18 to TRBJ1-1; 7 bases map to TRBD1. Trimming removed 5 bases from V and 5 bases from J; junction bases left unmatched: 8. Germline V gene data show CDR1 as KGHSH and CDR2 as LQKENI. This CDR3 is built from 14 residues.

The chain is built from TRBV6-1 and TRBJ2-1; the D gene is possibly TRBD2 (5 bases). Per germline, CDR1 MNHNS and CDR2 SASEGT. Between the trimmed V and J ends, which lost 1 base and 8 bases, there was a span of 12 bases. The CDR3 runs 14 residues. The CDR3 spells CASSEGEGSDEQFF. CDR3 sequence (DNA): TGTGCCAGCAGTGAAGGCGAGGGTTCGGATGAGCAGTTCTTC.

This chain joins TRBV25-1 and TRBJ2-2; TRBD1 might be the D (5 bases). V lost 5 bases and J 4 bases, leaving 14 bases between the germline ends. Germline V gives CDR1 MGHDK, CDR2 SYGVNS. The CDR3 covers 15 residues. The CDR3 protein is CASSTLDSLTGELFF. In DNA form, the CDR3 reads TGTGCCAGCAGTACTTTAGACAGCCTCACCGGGGAGCTGTTTTTT.

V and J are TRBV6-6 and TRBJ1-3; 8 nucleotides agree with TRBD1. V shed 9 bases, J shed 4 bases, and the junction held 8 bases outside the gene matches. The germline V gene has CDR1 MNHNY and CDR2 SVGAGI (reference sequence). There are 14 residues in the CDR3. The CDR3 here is CASLPPGGGNTIYF. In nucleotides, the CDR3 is TGTGCCAGTCTCCCGCCAGGGGGCGGAAACACCATATATTTT.

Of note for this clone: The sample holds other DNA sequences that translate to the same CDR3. The CDR3 bases are TGTGCCAGCAGCTTAGGGGGAGGGACTGAAGCTTTCTTT. Residues: CASSLGGGTEAFF. The chain carries TRBV7-8 and TRBJ1-1; D gene ambiguous. The CDR3 is made up of 13 amino acids. Trimming cost V 1 base and J 5 bases, with 8 bases left between them. Looked up from germline, CDR1 is SGHVS and CDR2 is FQNEAQ.

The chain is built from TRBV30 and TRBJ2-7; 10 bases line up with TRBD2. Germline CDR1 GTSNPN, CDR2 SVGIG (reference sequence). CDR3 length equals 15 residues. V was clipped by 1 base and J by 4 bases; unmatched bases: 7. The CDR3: CAWSASLAGVYEQYF. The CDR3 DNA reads TGTGCCTGGAGTGCCAGTCTAGCGGGAGTTTACGAGCAGTACTTC.

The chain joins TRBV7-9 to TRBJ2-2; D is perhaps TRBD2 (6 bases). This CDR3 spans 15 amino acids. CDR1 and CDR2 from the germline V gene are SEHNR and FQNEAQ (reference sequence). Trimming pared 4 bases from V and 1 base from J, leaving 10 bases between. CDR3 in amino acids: CASSYLSGNTGELFF. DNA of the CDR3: TGTGCCAGCAGCTATCTTAGCGGGAACACCGGGGAGCTGTTTTTT.

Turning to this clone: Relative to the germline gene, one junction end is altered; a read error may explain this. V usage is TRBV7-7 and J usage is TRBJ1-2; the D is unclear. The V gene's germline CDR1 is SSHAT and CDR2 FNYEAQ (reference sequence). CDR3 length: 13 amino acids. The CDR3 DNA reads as TGTGCTAGCAGCCCCGAGGGTCCCCATGGCTACACCTTC. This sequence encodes CASSPEGPHGYTF.

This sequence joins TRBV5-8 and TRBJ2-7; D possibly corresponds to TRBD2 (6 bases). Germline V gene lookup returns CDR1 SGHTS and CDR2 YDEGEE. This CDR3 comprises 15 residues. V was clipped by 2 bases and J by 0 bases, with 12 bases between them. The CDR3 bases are TGTGCCAGCAGCTTCGGGGGTGCCAGCTCCTACGAGCAGTACTTC. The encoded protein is CASSFGGASSYEQYF.

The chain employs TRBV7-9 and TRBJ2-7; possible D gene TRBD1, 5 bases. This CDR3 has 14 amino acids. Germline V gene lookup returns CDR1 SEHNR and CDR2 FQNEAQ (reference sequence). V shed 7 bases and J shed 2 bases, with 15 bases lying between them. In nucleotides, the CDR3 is TGTGCCAGCACCCCCGGGCAGGGCGCCTACGAGCAGTACTTC. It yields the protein CASTPGQGAYEQYF.